Below are 21 T cell receptor beta chains sequenced from a single sample in a study of T cells in Graves' hyperthyroidism and ophthalmopathy. The TCR beta CDR3 regions underwent amplification using RNA transcripts as the source. HTBI primers were the set used in a first-round RT-PCR of the TCR CDR3. Using its own MiXCR run on the multiplex PCR reads, TCRdb lists one record per CDR3 protein. The repertoire holds hundreds of thousands of distinct CDR3 sequences, about a sixth seen once, with roughly 3.3% in the top ten. Material for sequencing was blood. Receptors originate from a middle-aged woman with Graves' ophthalmopathy.

This rearrangement joins TRBV14 to TRBJ1-2, with D hard to call. This CDR3 region has 14 residues. Germline CDR1 SGHDN, CDR2 FVKESK. V was shortened by 1 base and J by 3 bases, with 9 bases between the two germline ends. CDR3: CASSQGVLDYGYTF. DNA for the CDR3: TGTGCCAGCAGCCAAGGGGTTCTGGACTATGGCTACACCTTC. Looking up the rest from reference TRBV14 and TRBJ1-2 gives the full variable domain: EAGVTQFPSHSVIEKGQTVTLRCDPISGHDNLYWYRRVMGKEIKFLLHFVKESKQDESGMPNNRFLAERTGGTYSTLKVQPAELEDSGVYFCASSQGVLDYGYTFGSGTRLTVV.

This clonotype was counted at least ten times. The rearrangement uses TRBV11-2 and TRBJ2-3, with 15 nucleotides matching TRBD2. The CDR3 spans 16 residues. Per the germline V gene, CDR1 is SGHAT and CDR2 is FQNNGV. V gave up 5 bases and J gave up 7 bases; unmatched junction bases: 7. The CDR3 protein is CASSLGLAGGINTQYF. In nucleotides, the CDR3 is TGTGCCAGCAGCCTCGGACTAGCGGGAGGGATAAATACGCAGTATTTT.

This clonotype was found a few times. The chain recombines TRBV28 with TRBJ2-2, with D uncertain. The CDR3 has 15 residues. Trimming removed 2 bases from V and 1 base from J, with 8 bases in between. CDR1 and CDR2 (germline): MDHEN, SYDVKM. CDR3 DNA sequence: TGTGCCAGCAGTTTAGATACTAAGAACACCGGGGAGCTGTTTTTT. Its translation: CASSLDTKNTGELFF.

This clonotype was detected ten times or more. The chain employs TRBV6-1 and TRBJ2-7; D is perhaps TRBD2 (6 bases). This CDR3 region has 13 residues. Trimming removed 4 bases at V and 3 bases at J, with 10 bases between. Germline loops: CDR1 MNHNS, CDR2 SASEGT. CDR3 DNA sequence: TGTGCCAGCAGTGGCGGGGTTGTCTACGAGCAGTACTTC. Its translation is CASSGGVVYEQYF.

There are many counts of this clonotype. The gene calls are TRBV2 and TRBJ2-3; D not certain. The CDR3 is 14 amino acids. CDR1 SNHLY and CDR2 FYNNEI come from the germline V gene. Trimming stripped 0 bases from V and 8 bases from J, with 12 bases between. CDR3 region: CASSEAGVGGTQYF. As DNA, the CDR3 is TGTGCCAGCAGTGAAGCCGGCGTAGGCGGTACGCAGTATTTT. Filled out from reference TRBV2 and TRBJ2-3, the complete variable domain reads EPEVTQTPSHQVTQMGQEVILRCVPISNHLYFYWYRQILGQKVEFLVSFYNNEISEKSEIFDDQFSVERPDGSNFTLKIRSTKLEDSAMYFCASSEAGVGGTQYFGPGTRLTVL.

This clonotype was picked up many times. The chain uses TRBV20-1 and TRBJ2-1; 10 nucleotides line up with TRBD2. V dropped 5 bases and J dropped 9; count of bases not matched to a gene: 22. Germline V CDR1 and CDR2: DFQATT, SNEGSKA (reference sequence). The CDR3 is 18 residues long. DNA for the CDR3: TGCAGTGCTCGGAAGGGGTCGGTGGGTCTAGCGGGAGTTGGTGAGCAGTTCTTC. Amino acid sequence: CSARKGSVGLAGVGEQFF.

This clonotype occurred many times. The chain uses TRBV5-6 and TRBJ2-4; possibly TRBD1 for D (6 bases). Germline V lookup: CDR1 SGHDT, CDR2 YYEEEE. The CDR3 is 16 residues long. Trimming took 0 bases from V and 0 from J, leaving 10 bases between them. CDR3 bases: TGTGCCAGCAGCTTGGCGGGACACATAGCCAAAAACATTCAGTACTTC. It yields the protein CASSLAGHIAKNIQYF. Supplemented by reference TRBV5-6 and TRBJ2-4, the full variable domain reads DAGVTQSPTHLIKTRGQQVTLRCSPKSGHDTVSWYQQALGQGPQFIFQYYEEEERQRGNFPDRFSGHQFPNYSSELNVNALLLGDSALYLCASSLAGHIAKNIQYFGAGTRLSVL.

V and J are TRBV20-1 and TRBJ1-2; 9 positions match TRBD1. Germline CDR1 reads DFQATT; CDR2 reads SNEGSKA (reference sequence). V lost 0 bases and J lost 5; bases outside the gene matches: 7. The CDR3 length is 15 residues. Here the CDR3 DNA reads TGCAGTGCTAGAGATCTGGTACAGGGGGCGTATGGCTACACCTTC. Protein sequence: CSARDLVQGAYGYTF.

This clonotype was detected a few times. The chain carries TRBV7-9 and TRBJ1-5; no clear D gene. The CDR3 runs 14 residues. Germline CDR1 is SEHNR and CDR2 is FQNEAQ (reference sequence). V shed 0 bases and J shed 0 bases, with 3 bases lying between them. CDR3 residues: CASSLASSNQPQHF. For the CDR3, the DNA is TGTGCCAGCAGCTTAGCCTCTAGCAATCAGCCCCAGCATTTT.

The genes are TRBV6-2 or TRBV6-3 and TRBJ2-5, with 7 bases that match TRBD2. With 7 bases clipped from V and 1 base from J, the junction kept 15 bases outside the gene matches. The CDR3 consists of 17 residues. The germline V gene has CDR1 MNHEY and CDR2 SVGEGT. CDR3 loop: CASKRGSWRGTQETQYF. The CDR3 DNA reads TGTGCCAGCAAGAGGGGCTCCTGGCGGGGGACCCAAGAGACCCAGTACTTC.

This clonotype was found a few times. The V gene is TRBV5-1, the J gene TRBJ2-5, with 8 bases fitting TRBD1. The CDR3 spans 15 residues. The ends lost 2 bases at V and 1 base at J; junction bases unmatched: 4. Germline-derived CDR1 and CDR2 are SGHRS and YFSETQ. The CDR3 DNA sequence: TGCGCCAGCAGCTTTCCAACAGGGGGCCAAGAGACCCAGTACTTC. It yields the protein CASSFPTGGQETQYF.

At least ten counts were recorded for this clonotype. The gene calls are TRBV30 and TRBJ2-3; D not certain. This CDR3 spans 14 amino acids. Trimming removed 4 bases from V and 3 bases from J, with 14 bases in between. Germline CDR1 and CDR2: GTSNPN and SVGIG (reference sequence). CDR3 coding DNA: TGTGCCTGGAAGGTCTACTCCATTACAGATACGCAGTATTTT. As protein: CAWKVYSITDTQYF.

This clonotype was detected only a few times. The rearrangement joins TRBV28 to TRBJ1-2; TRBD1 is a possible D gene (5 bases). V gave up 4 bases and J gave up 7 bases, with 10 bases separating them. This CDR3 is built from 12 residues. The germline V gene has CDR1 MDHEN and CDR2 SYDVKM. CDR3 bases: TGTGCCAGCAGTTCTAACAGGCCTGGCTACACCTTC. Translating it yields CASSSNRPGYTF.

V is TRBV27 and J is TRBJ1-1; no clear D. V gave up 2 bases and J gave up 1 base, with 11 bases separating them. The CDR3 runs 15 residues. The germline V gene has CDR1 MNHEY and CDR2 SMNVEV (reference sequence). The CDR3, as DNA: TGTGCCAGCAGTTTAGGAGGACTCTCGAACACTGAAGCTTTCTTT. Amino acids: CASSLGGLSNTEAFF.

At least ten counts were recorded for this clonotype. The V call is TRBV7-2, the J call TRBJ2-1; D is possibly TRBD2 (6 bases). Trimming stripped 5 bases from V and 2 bases from J, with 16 bases between. Germline CDR1 and CDR2: SGHTA and FQGNSA. This CDR3 contains 16 residues. CDR3 in amino acids: CASSPGLPGAYNEQFF. Written as DNA, the CDR3 is TGTGCCAGCAGCCCGGGACTGCCTGGCGCCTACAATGAGCAGTTCTTC.

This clonotype was recorded at least ten times. The rearrangement links TRBV2 to TRBJ1-5; D possibly corresponds to TRBD1 (6 bases). Germline values: CDR1 SNHLY, CDR2 FYNNEI. The CDR3 runs 15 residues. V lost 4 bases, J lost 2 bases, and 12 bases lay in between. This CDR3 reads CASSGWGQGNQPQHF. Here the CDR3 DNA reads TGTGCCAGCAGTGGTTGGGGGCAGGGCAATCAGCCCCAGCATTTT.

This clonotype turned up a few times. This rearrangement joins TRBV7-9 to TRBJ2-7; 7 bases match TRBD1. Looked up from germline, CDR1 is SEHNR and CDR2 is FQNEAQ (reference sequence). This CDR3 has 14 residues. The CDR3 DNA reads as TGTGTCCTTTCCTCGACAGGGAGTTCCTACGAGCAGTACTTC. Translated, it gives CVLSSTGSSYEQYF.

CDR3 sequence: CASSYSHNTGELFF. CDR3 nucleotide sequence: TGTGCCAGCAGTTATAGCCATAACACCGGGGAGCTGTTTTTT. The V gene is TRBV27, the J gene TRBJ2-2; D call uncertain. Germline V gene sequence: CDR1 MNHEY, CDR2 SMNVEV (reference sequence). V gave up 4 bases and J gave up 2 bases, with 8 bases separating them. This CDR3 contains 14 residues.

This clonotype has ten or more counts. This chain uses TRBV28 with TRBJ2-7, with a tentative D call TRBD2 (5 bases). The germline V gene encodes CDR1 MDHEN and CDR2 SYDVKM. The CDR3 sequence is 15 residues long. V lost 7 bases and J lost 1, with 17 bases in between. The CDR3 sequence: CASTSEGAGSYEQYF. CDR3 nucleotides: TGTGCCAGCACCTCAGAGGGAGCCGGTTCCTACGAGCAGTACTTC. The full variable domain, with the rest looked up from reference TRBV28 and TRBJ2-7, is DVKVTQSSRYLVKRTGEKVFLECVQDMDHENMFWYRQDPGLGLRLIYFSYDVKMKEKGDIPEGYSVSREKKERFSLILESASTNQTSMYLCASTSEGAGSYEQYFGPGTRLTVT.

This clonotype has more than one count but fewer than ten. V usage is TRBV5-1 and J usage is TRBJ2-7; TRBD2 agrees at 7 bases. The V gene's germline CDR1 is SGHRS and CDR2 YFSETQ. V was pared by 0 bases and J by 3 bases, with 0 bases of the junction left unmatched. This CDR3 spans 13 amino acids. The CDR3 loop reads CASSLGDYYEQYF. CDR3 nucleotides: TGCGCCAGCAGCTTGGGGGACTACTACGAGCAGTACTTC.

This clonotype was recorded many times. The DNA of the CDR3 is TGTGCCAGCAGTCAATGGACGGAGAACACTGAAGCTTTCTTT. Encoded protein: CASSQWTENTEAFF. This chain uses TRBV28 with TRBJ1-1; D uncertain. Germline V gives CDR1 MDHEN, CDR2 SYDVKM. This CDR3 has 14 residues. V lost 5 bases, J lost 1 base, and 11 bases lay in between.